This T cell receptor (beta chain) was identified in a study of T-cell reconstitution after alpha-beta-depleted transplantation in children. As it was prepared, the TCRbeta library received unique molecular identifiers. One entry per CDR3 protein results from TCRdb running MiXCR on the PCR reads. The sample carries 200,000 to 300,000 distinct CDR3 sequences, 12% recorded once. The CDR3 has 11 residues. Germline CDR1 reads DFQATT; CDR2 reads SNEGSKA (reference sequence). V lost 4 bases and J 2 bases, leaving 6 bases between the germline ends. Many counts were recorded for this clonotype. The clonotype originates from a human donor who donated a stem cell graft to a child with acute lymphoblastic leukemia. The sequencing here drew on PBMCs from the stem cell graft donor, taken from the stem cell graft. This rearrangement joins TRBV20-1 to TRBJ2-7, with D possibly being TRBD1 (5 bases). The DNA for the CDR3 is TGCAGTGCTACAGGGACCTACGAGCAGTACTTC. It is translated as CSATGTYEQYF.